This TCR beta chain was identified during a study of T-cell reconstitution after alpha-beta-depleted transplantation in children. A TCRbeta library incorporating unique molecular identifiers was prepared. One entry per CDR3 protein results from TCRdb running MiXCR on the PCR reads. The sample holds hundreds of thousands of distinct CDR3 sequences; about an eighth are singletons and the top ten take around 0.79%. The TCR originated in a girl aged 2 to 10 with congenital amegakaryocytic thrombocytopenia, due to receive a stem cell transplant. Here the sequenced sample was PBMCs, taken before TCRalphabeta/CD19-depleted stem cell transplant.

In nucleotides, the CDR3 is TGCAGCGTTGAACCTAGCGGGAGAGATATTTACAATGAGCAGTTCTTC. Protein product: CSVEPSGRDIYNEQFF. The rearrangement links TRBV29-1 to TRBJ2-1; 10 bases map to TRBD2. The CDR3 runs to 16 residues. The germline CDR1 and CDR2 sequences are SQVTM and ANQGSEA. After removal of 2 bases from V and 4 bases from J, the junction contained 8 bases not matched to a gene.